The clone carrying this T cell receptor (beta chain) turned up a few times. This sample is part of a study of T-cell memory formation after mild COVID-19. Germline V gene lookup returns CDR1 SGHAT and CDR2 FQNNGV. V gave up 0 bases and J gave up 5 bases; unmatched junction bases: 4. This CDR3 is 16 amino acids long. TCRdb re-called the 5' RACE reads through MiXCR, storing one row per CDR3 protein. This sample has 300,000 to 350,000 distinct CDR3 sequences, with around 15% found just once. The material sequenced was PBMCs or a T cell subset sorted from them (not recorded which). This sequence originates from a man aged 18 to 30 who had mild COVID-19 (a few samples of this study predate the infection). Cell type and time point are not known. This chain joins TRBV11-2 and TRBJ2-5; the match to TRBD1 covers 12 bases. Here the CDR3 DNA reads TGTGCCAGCAGCTTAGACGGGACAGGGGGCGACGAGACCCAGTACTTC. The encoded protein is CASSLDGTGGDETQYF. Filled out from reference TRBV11-2 and TRBJ2-5, the complete variable domain reads EAGVAQSPRYKIIEKRQSVAFWCNPISGHATLYWYQQILGQGPKLLIQFQNNGVVDDSQLPKDRFSAERLKGVDSTLKIQPAKLEDSAVYLCASSLDGTGGDETQYFGPGTRLLVL.